This TCR beta chain was observed in a study of beta chain features in type 1 diabetes. The wider study: Cell yields, gender and age were similar in healthy donors and patients.

cDNA synthesis used the whole RNA isolate, giving expressed TCRB sequences. Some clones are missing from TCRdb's copy, which holds only in-frame ones; the method was immunoSEQ multiplex PCR. Altogether 120,000 to 150,000 clones are present, under 60% being singletons, with the ten largest covering around 0.42%. The CDR3 sequence is 15 residues long. V dropped 6 bases and J dropped 1 base, with 13 bases sitting between them. The V gene's germline CDR1 is SGHTA and CDR2 FQGNSA. The clonotype originates from a man younger than 30 in good health. Input material: Tregs from blood. This chain links TRBV7-2 with TRBJ1-5, with a tentative D call TRBD1 (6 bases). The chain's CDR3 is CASSYTGLSNQPQHF. CDR3 nucleotides: TGTGCCAGCAGTTATACAGGGTTAAGCAATCAGCCCCAGCATTTT. Together with reference TRBV7-2 and TRBJ1-5, the CDR3 gives the full variable domain: GAGVSQSPSNKVTEKGKDVELRCDPISGHTALYWYRQSLGQGLEFLIYFQGNSAPDKSGLPSDRFSAERTGGSVSTLTIQRTQQEDSAVYLCASSYTGLSNQPQHFGDGTRLSIL.